The 20 T cell receptor beta chains below all came from one sample that was sequenced in a study of Ad26.COV2.S vaccination and SARS-CoV-2 variants. The repertoire was sequenced with immunoSEQ multiplex PCR; TCRdb's copy has only in-frame clones and lacks some. The data contain about 350,000 clones, around 90% of them singletons. The input for sequencing was peripheral blood, taken after recovery from COVID-19. These receptors were obtained from a human donor who had recovered from COVID-19.

The chain uses TRBV9 and TRBJ1-1; unclear D gene. Germline lookup yields CDR1 SGDLS and CDR2 YYNGEE. This CDR3 is built from 14 residues. The ends were cut back, 0 bases at V and 4 bases at J, with 10 bases in the middle. CDR3 DNA: TGTGCCAGCAGCGTAGGGGGAGGGTCCACTGAAGCTTTCTTT. Translating gives CASSVGGGSTEAFF.

V usage is TRBV20-1 and J usage is TRBJ2-5; 11 positions match TRBD2. The germline gives CDR1 DFQATT, CDR2 SNEGSKA (reference sequence). This CDR3 has 18 residues. Trimming took 3 bases from V and 1 from J; bases not matched to a gene: 13. CDR3 protein: CSASDSGGALGPQETQYF. In DNA, the CDR3 is TGCAGTGCTAGTGATAGCGGGGGGGCATTGGGCCCCCAAGAGACCCAGTACTTC.

CDR3 amino acids: CASSQGGARAKAFF. DNA of the CDR3: TGTGCCAGCAGCCAAGGGGGGGCGCGAGCCAAAGCTTTCTTT. The rearrangement uses TRBV14 and TRBJ1-1, with D possibly matching TRBD1 (6 bases). CDR1 and CDR2 from the germline V gene are SGHDN and FVKESK. This CDR3 has 14 residues. V was clipped by 1 base and J by 9 bases, with 15 bases between them.

V and J are TRBV5-1 and TRBJ2-2; 8 bases are shared with TRBD2. Germline assignment: CDR1 SGHRS and CDR2 YFSETQ. The CDR3 loop spans 15 amino acids. The trim removed 4 bases at V and 3 bases at J, leaving 5 bases unmatched. The CDR3 loop is CASSASGGYTGELFF. DNA of the CDR3: TGCGCCAGCAGCGCCAGCGGGGGATACACCGGGGAGCTGTTTTTT.

V gene TRBV7-9 combines with J gene TRBJ2-3, with 11 nucleotides matching TRBD2. Unmatched junction bases numbered 14, after V lost 5 bases and J lost 4 bases. The CDR3 extends over 18 amino acids. From germline, CDR1 is SEHNR and CDR2 FQNEAQ (reference sequence). DNA for the CDR3: TGTGCCAGCAGCCCCCAGATGGTAGCGGGGGGGGTAGCAGATACGCAGTATTTT. Protein product: CASSPQMVAGGVADTQYF.

The genes are TRBV10-1 and TRBJ2-3; no reliable D call. Deletions cut 1 base from V and 4 bases from J, with 9 bases between. Looked up from germline, CDR1 is WNHNN and CDR2 is SYGVQD (reference sequence). The CDR3 loop spans 14 amino acids. The CDR3 reads CASSEFWDSDTQYF. The CDR3 nucleotides read TGCGCCAGCAGTGAGTTCTGGGATTCAGATACGCAGTATTTT.

This clone was picked up a small number of times. The rearrangement links TRBV13 to TRBJ2-7; TRBD2 aligns across 7 bases. V dropped 5 bases and J dropped 2; count of bases not matched to a gene: 6. The CDR3 consists of 14 residues. In germline, CDR1 is PRHDT, CDR2 FYEKMQ (reference sequence). CDR3 in DNA: TGTGCCAGCAGCACTAGCGACGGGACCTACGAGCAGTACTTC. Encoded protein: CASSTSDGTYEQYF.

This rearrangement joins TRBV27 to TRBJ2-3; 8 nucleotides align to TRBD1. The CDR3 has 19 residues. V was pared by 0 bases and J by 4 bases, with 15 bases of the junction left unmatched. Germline-derived CDR1 and CDR2 are MNHEY and SMNVEV (reference sequence). Here the CDR3 DNA reads TGTGCCAGCAGTTTATCTTGGCAGGGGGCGAGCAGTTTTGCAGATACGCAGTATTTT. Encoded protein: CASSLSWQGASSFADTQYF.

The chain uses TRBV3-1 (or the pseudogene TRBV3-2) and TRBJ2-7; no firm D call. Trimming took 4 bases from V and 3 from J, leaving 4 bases between them. Germline CDR1 is LGHDT and CDR2 is YNNKEL (reference sequence). This CDR3 spans 11 amino acids. CDR3 coding DNA: TGTGCCAGCAGCCGTCTCTACGAGCAGTACTTC. Amino acids: CASSRLYEQYF.

This chain connects TRBV12-3 or TRBV12-4 to TRBJ1-2, with a weak D call TRBD1 (6 bases). V shed 5 bases and J shed 7 bases, with 11 bases lying between them. The CDR3 extends over 12 amino acids. The DNA of the CDR3 is TGTGCCAGCAGTGCCAACAGGGCTGGCTACACCTTC. It yields the protein CASSANRAGYTF.

The chain combines TRBV4-3 with TRBJ1-5; tentatively, D is TRBD1 (5 bases). There are 14 residues in the CDR3. Germline CDR1 is LGHNA and CDR2 is YSLEER. Trimming shortened V by 1 base and J by 7 bases, and 11 bases separated the two germline ends. The CDR3 sequence: CASSQGRGSQPQHF. CDR3 sequence (DNA): TGCGCCAGCAGCCAAGGGAGGGGAAGCCAGCCCCAGCATTTT.

The chain has TRBV7-8 and TRBJ2-7; 12 nucleotides match TRBD2. The CDR3 sequence is 15 residues long. Germline CDR1 SGHVS, CDR2 FQNEAQ. V shed 4 bases, J shed 4 bases, and the junction held 5 bases outside the gene matches. The CDR3 loop reads CASSYTSGGSYEQYF. DNA of the CDR3: TGTGCCAGCAGCTACACTAGCGGGGGGTCATACGAGCAGTACTTC.

The rearrangement links TRBV9 to TRBJ2-3; TRBD2 matches at 11 bases. V shed 3 bases, J shed 9 bases, and the junction held 12 bases outside the gene matches. Germline CDR1 is SGDLS and CDR2 is YYNGEE. The CDR3 extends over 16 amino acids. The CDR3 region is CASSGEPGLAVITQYF. The DNA for the CDR3 is TGTGCCAGCAGCGGGGAGCCGGGACTAGCGGTCATAACGCAGTATTTT. Full variable domain (remainder filled in from reference TRBV9 and TRBJ2-3): DSGVTQTPKHLITATGQRVTLRCSPRSGDLSVYWYQQSLDQGLQFLIQYYNGEERAKGNILERFSAQQFPDLHSELNLSSLELGDSALYFCASSGEPGLAVITQYFGPGTRLTVL.

The gene calls are TRBV3-1 (or the pseudogene TRBV3-2) and TRBJ2-2, with D possibly TRBD1 on 5 matching bases. The CDR3 runs 13 residues. Germline-derived CDR1 and CDR2 are LGHDT and YNNKEL (reference sequence). V was clipped by 5 bases and J by 7 bases, with 11 bases between them. CDR3 coding DNA: TGTGCCAGCAGCGGTCGACAGATCGGGGAGCTGTTTTTT. Translating gives CASSGRQIGELFF.

The chain uses TRBV6-5 and TRBJ1-3; possibly TRBD1 for D (6 bases). The CDR3 consists of 15 residues. The V end lost 6 bases, the J end lost 4 bases, and 16 bases lay between the germline ends. Germline V gives CDR1 MNHEY, CDR2 SVGAGI. CDR3 bases: TGTGCCAGCAGCTTAGGGGGGGCAGGAGGAAACACCATATATTTT. It yields the protein CASSLGGAGGNTIYF.

This chain uses TRBV6-6 with TRBJ2-3, with 11 bases that match TRBD2. The CDR3 extends over 13 amino acids. V lost 5 bases and J lost 11; bases outside the gene matches: 6. CDR1 is MNHNY and CDR2 is SVGAGI in the germline V gene (reference sequence). The CDR3 is CASSREGLAVQYF. The CDR3 nucleotides read TGTGCCAGCAGTAGAGAGGGACTAGCGGTGCAGTATTTT.

As concerns this clone: The same CDR3 also results from other DNA sequences found in this sample. The chain combines TRBV5-5 with TRBJ1-1; 7 bases agree with TRBD1. Looked up from germline, CDR1 is SGHKS and CDR2 is YYEKEE (reference sequence). The ends lost 1 base at V and 3 bases at J; junction bases unmatched: 0. CDR3 size: 13 residues. The CDR3 nucleotides read TGTGCCAGCAGCTTGCAGGGGGACACTGAAGCTTTCTTT. This translates into CASSLQGDTEAFF. Full variable domain (rest looked up from reference TRBV5-5 and TRBJ1-1): DAGVTQSPTHLIKTRGQQVTLRCSPISGHKSVSWYQQVLGQGPQFIFQYYEKEERGRGNFPDRFSARQFPNYSSELNVNALLLGDSALYLCASSLQGDTEAFFGQGTRLTVV.

The V call is TRBV19, the J call TRBJ1-5; 12 positions agree with TRBD1. The CDR3 runs 18 residues. Per the germline V gene, CDR1 is LNHDA and CDR2 is SQIVND (reference sequence). Trimming at V came to 3 bases and at J to 7 bases, leaving 13 bases not matched to a gene. The CDR3 DNA reads as TGTGCCAGTAGTATTGGGATGGGACAGGGGGCGGCAGGCCAGCCCCAGCATTTT. Translated: CASSIGMGQGAAGQPQHF.

The gene calls are TRBV18 and TRBJ2-5, with no clear D. CDR3 length: 13 residues. Deletions cut 2 bases from V and 4 bases from J, with 8 bases between. Per the germline V gene, CDR1 is KGHSH and CDR2 is LQKENI. The CDR3 sequence is CASSPNSGETQYF. CDR3 sequence (DNA): TGTGCCAGCTCACCAAACTCGGGAGAGACCCAGTACTTC. The whole variable domain, filled in from reference TRBV18 and TRBJ2-5, reads NAGVMQNPRHLVRRRGQEARLRCSPMKGHSHVYWYRQLPEEGLKFMVYLQKENIIDESGMPKERFSAEFPKEGPSILRIQQVVRGDSAAYFCASSPNSGETQYFGPGTRLLVL.

This clone was picked up one time. The rearrangement joins TRBV9 to TRBJ2-1; 10 positions match TRBD2. CDR3 size: 20 residues. Germline V gene lookup returns CDR1 SGDLS and CDR2 YYNGEE. V was clipped by 0 bases and J by 2 bases; unmatched bases: 14. Here the CDR3 reads CASSVAITQRGGVAYNEQFF. CDR3 coding DNA: TGTGCCAGCAGCGTAGCAATAACCCAGCGGGGGGGCGTGGCCTACAATGAGCAGTTCTTC.